The 30 T cell receptor beta chains below were found in one sample sequenced in a study of T cell responses to AZD1222 COVID-19 vaccine. Sequenced by immunoSEQ multiplex PCR; TCRdb stores in-frame clones only, minus some. The data contain over 130,000 clones, more than 85% of them singletons. The source material was peripheral blood, sampled 28 days after the second AZD1222 dose. The receptor set was obtained from an adult who received the AZD1222 COVID-19 vaccine.

This clone was observed once. The rearrangement links TRBV28 to TRBJ2-7, with D possibly called TRBD1 or TRBD2 (6 bases each). The CDR3 is 16 amino acids. V lost 8 bases to trimming and J lost 5 bases, with 25 bases between them. The germline V gene has CDR1 MDHEN and CDR2 SYDVKM. CDR3: CASRNPGAGEVHEQYF. CDR3 nucleotides: TGTGCCAGCCGCAACCCCGGGGCAGGGGAGGTACACGAGCAGTACTTC.

The V and J genes are TRBV7-2 and TRBJ1-1; tentatively, D is TRBD1 (5 bases). The length of the CDR3 is 13 residues. Germline CDR1 is SGHTA and CDR2 is FQGNSA. With 0 bases removed from V and 8 bases from J, the gap between germline ends came to 10 bases. CDR3 region: CASSLAGGVEAFF. In DNA, the CDR3 is TGTGCCAGCAGCTTAGCCGGGGGAGTGGAAGCTTTCTTT. The variable domain in full, completed from reference TRBV7-2 and TRBJ1-1, reads GAGVSQSPSNKVTEKGKDVELRCDPISGHTALYWYRQSLGQGLEFLIYFQGNSAPDKSGLPSDRFSAERTGGSVSTLTIQRTQQEDSAVYLCASSLAGGVEAFFGQGTRLTVV.

The rearrangement uses TRBV4-2 and TRBJ2-5, with no clear D. The CDR3 is 15 residues long. The V and J ends lost 0 bases and 2 bases respectively, with 10 bases between them. Germline V lookup: CDR1 LGHNA, CDR2 YNFKEQ. The CDR3, as DNA: TGTGCCAGCAGCCAAGATCTACAGATGCAAGAGACCCAGTACTTC. Translation: CASSQDLQMQETQYF.

The rearrangement uses TRBV6-5 and TRBJ1-4, with D tentatively TRBD1 (6 bases). Germline CDR1 MNHEY, CDR2 SVGAGI. V gave up 11 bases and J gave up 4 bases, with 14 bases separating them. This CDR3 is 13 amino acids long. CDR3 DNA sequence: TGTGCCGGGCGCAGGGGTCTTAATGAAAAACTGTTTTTT. Translation: CAGRRGLNEKLFF.

The chain employs TRBV28 and TRBJ2-6, with unresolved D. The germline V gene encodes CDR1 MDHEN and CDR2 SYDVKM. The CDR3 is 14 amino acids. Between the trimmed V and J ends, which lost 5 bases and 3 bases, there was a span of 8 bases. This CDR3 reads CASSDSSGANVLTF. The CDR3 DNA follows: TGTGCCAGCAGTGATTCAAGTGGGGCCAACGTCCTGACTTTC.

The V gene is TRBV6-5, the J gene TRBJ1-5; D remains ambiguous. Germline-derived CDR1 and CDR2 are MNHEY and SVGAGI. Trimming took off 11 bases at V and 7 bases at J, with 18 bases between the two ends. There are 13 residues in the CDR3. This CDR3 reads CAGGEGTGQPQHF. CDR3 DNA: TGTGCCGGAGGAGAGGGAACTGGACAGCCCCAGCATTTT.

The CDR3 region is CASSVSLPGGENEQFF. Here the CDR3 DNA reads TGTGCCAGCAGCGTATCGTTGCCAGGGGGCGAAAATGAGCAGTTCTTC. J is TRBJ2-1 and V is TRBV9; TRBD1 matches at 8 bases. Germline lookup yields CDR1 SGDLS and CDR2 YYNGEE. With V trimmed by 1 base and J by 7 bases, 10 bases remained unmatched. This CDR3 contains 16 residues.

This rearrangement joins TRBV7-6 to TRBJ1-6; D unclear. The V end lost 4 bases, the J end lost 5 bases, and 15 bases lay between the germline ends. Germline CDR1 and CDR2: SGHVS and FNYEAQ. CDR3 length equals 16 residues. This chain's CDR3 is CASSSLRTQDNSPLHF. CDR3 DNA sequence: TGTGCCAGCAGCTCCCTTAGGACTCAGGATAATTCACCCCTCCACTTT.

The V call is TRBV6-5, the J call TRBJ1-5; no reliable D call. Germline V CDR1 and CDR2: MNHEY, SVGAGI. Between the trimmed V and J ends, which lost 7 bases and 1 base, there was a span of 11 bases. This CDR3 spans 14 amino acids. This CDR3 reads CASTSTGSNQPQHF. DNA of the CDR3: TGTGCCAGCACCTCAACTGGGAGCAATCAGCCCCAGCATTTT.

The chain couples TRBV29-1 to TRBJ1-2; D is perhaps TRBD1 (6 bases). Trimming pared 7 bases from V and 8 bases from J, leaving 20 bases between. The CDR3 length is 13 residues. Germline V CDR1 and CDR2: SQVTM, ANQGSEA. The CDR3 DNA reads TGCAGCGCTGGCCCGGACAGACCTTACGGCTACACCTTC. This codes for CSAGPDRPYGYTF.

This rearrangement joins TRBV12-3 or TRBV12-4 to TRBJ1-3; no clear D. This CDR3 has 11 residues. With 2 bases removed from V and 6 bases from J, the gap between germline ends came to 2 bases. The CDR3 loop reads CASSLLNTIYF. CDR3 DNA: TGTGCCAGCAGTTTACTAAACACCATATATTTT.

The rearrangement uses TRBV25-1 and TRBJ1-4, with TRBD1 as a possible D gene (5 bases). The CDR3 has 15 amino acids. V gave up 6 bases and J gave up 3 bases, with 14 bases separating them. Germline CDR1 and CDR2: MGHDK and SYGVNS. The CDR3: CASSKLTGPNEKLFF. CDR3 coding DNA: TGTGCCAGCAGCAAATTAACAGGACCTAATGAAAAACTGTTTTTT.

The J gene is TRBJ1-2, the V gene TRBV6-4, with D possibly TRBD1 on 5 matching bases. CDR1 and CDR2 from the germline V gene are MRHNA and SNTAGT. V lost 9 bases, J lost 2 bases, and 16 bases lay in between. The CDR3 loop spans 14 amino acids. The CDR3 sequence is CASPNSQGNYGYTF. The CDR3 bases are TGTGCCAGTCCCAACTCTCAGGGAAACTATGGCTACACCTTC.

The chain joins TRBV6-5 to TRBJ1-3; TRBD1 matches at 7 bases. The CDR3 contains 15 residues. Trimming removed 8 bases from V and 3 bases from J; junction bases left unmatched: 10. CDR1 is MNHEY and CDR2 is SVGAGI in the germline V gene. For the CDR3, the DNA is TGTGCCAGCGGGGCCGGGACAGCTAGTGGAAACACCATATATTTT. Its translation: CASGAGTASGNTIYF.

The V gene is TRBV18, the J gene TRBJ1-1, with D uncertain. The length of the CDR3 is 14 residues. The germline gives CDR1 KGHSH, CDR2 LQKENI. Trimming cost V 2 bases and J 2 bases, with 9 bases left between them. CDR3 in amino acids: CASSPGTRNTEAFF. The CDR3 nucleotides read TGTGCCAGCTCACCAGGTACCCGAAACACTGAAGCTTTCTTT.

This sequence joins TRBV19 and TRBJ2-7, with 7 bases identical to TRBD1. The germline V gene encodes CDR1 LNHDA and CDR2 SQIVND (reference sequence). V trimming: 5 bases; J trimming: 2 bases; junction bases outside the gene matches: 6. The CDR3 is 14 residues long. CDR3 amino acids: CASSSRQGTYEQYF. The CDR3 DNA follows: TGTGCCAGTAGTTCCCGACAGGGAACCTACGAGCAGTACTTC.

The chain combines TRBV7-2 with TRBJ1-1; D remains unclear. From germline, CDR1 is SGHTA and CDR2 FQGNSA. V shed 2 bases and J shed 11 bases, with 15 bases lying between them. This CDR3 has 13 residues. This chain's CDR3 is CASSLRTTVEAFF. The DNA of the CDR3 is TGTGCCAGCAGCTTAAGAACTACTGTGGAGGCTTTCTTT.

The chain is built from TRBV9 and TRBJ1-3, with D perhaps matching TRBD1 (6 bases). Germline V gene lookup returns CDR1 SGDLS and CDR2 YYNGEE. The CDR3 totals 17 residues. V lost 3 bases and J lost 0, with 16 bases in between. The CDR3 spells CASSARQEPSSGNTIYF. As DNA, the CDR3 is TGTGCCAGCAGCGCGAGACAGGAGCCGTCCTCTGGAAACACCATATATTTT. Full variable domain (outside the CDR3, taken from reference TRBV9 and TRBJ1-3): DSGVTQTPKHLITATGQRVTLRCSPRSGDLSVYWYQQSLDQGLQFLIQYYNGEERAKGNILERFSAQQFPDLHSELNLSSLELGDSALYFCASSARQEPSSGNTIYFGEGSWLTVV.

The chain employs TRBV4-1 and TRBJ1-1; D remains ambiguous. This CDR3 has 13 amino acids. With 6 bases removed from V and 0 bases from J, the gap between germline ends came to 8 bases. CDR1 and CDR2 (germline): MGHRA, YSYEKL. The CDR3, as DNA: TGCGCCAGCAGACTACAGATGAACACTGAAGCTTTCTTT. This encodes CASRLQMNTEAFF.

V is TRBV7-9 and J is TRBJ1-5, with D unclear. The ends were cut back, 8 bases at V and 1 base at J, with 6 bases in the middle. Germline V gene data show CDR1 as SEHNR and CDR2 as FQNEAQ (reference sequence). There are 12 residues in the CDR3. DNA of the CDR3: TGTGCCAGCCGGCAGAGCAATCAGCCCCAGCATTTT. Residues: CASRQSNQPQHF.

The rearrangement joins TRBV20-1 to TRBJ2-1; D might be TRBD2 (5 bases). V was trimmed by 3 bases and J by 4 bases, leaving 13 bases between them. Germline-derived CDR1 and CDR2 are DFQATT and SNEGSKA (reference sequence). This CDR3 has 14 amino acids. The CDR3 is CSASNLALYNEQFF. CDR3 sequence (DNA): TGCAGTGCTAGTAACTTAGCGCTTTACAATGAGCAGTTCTTC.

Comments on this clone: The sample holds other DNA sequences that translate to the same CDR3. The genes are TRBV30 and TRBJ1-2, with 8 bases fitting TRBD1. Germline CDR1 is GTSNPN and CDR2 is SVGIG (reference sequence). This CDR3 spans 13 amino acids. The V and J ends lost 3 bases and 5 bases, in that order; junction bases with no gene match: 5. CDR3 nucleotide sequence: TGTGCCTGGAGGGGGACAGGCGTTTATGGCTACACCTTC. This gives the protein CAWRGTGVYGYTF. The full variable domain, in which reference TRBV30 and TRBJ1-2 provide the parts outside the CDR3, is SQTIHQWPATLVQPVGSPLSLECTVEGTSNPNLYWYRQAAGRGLQLLFYSVGIGQISSEVPQNLSASRPQDRQFILSSKKLLLSDSGFYLCAWRGTGVYGYTFGSGTRLTVV.

A note on this clone: Other DNA sequences in the sample encode the same CDR3. J is TRBJ2-3 and V is TRBV19; no firm D call. V lost 1 base and J 0 bases, leaving 5 bases between the germline ends. Germline CDR1 reads LNHDA; CDR2 reads SQIVND (reference sequence). The CDR3 is made up of 14 amino acids. The CDR3 here is CASSIGGSTDTQYF. DNA of the CDR3: TGTGCCAGTAGTATAGGAGGTAGCACAGATACGCAGTATTTT.

The V and J genes are TRBV5-1 and TRBJ2-5, with D hard to call. Germline CDR1 and CDR2: SGHRS and YFSETQ. The CDR3 has 13 amino acids. V was shortened by 1 base and J by 1 base, with 5 bases between the two germline ends. CDR3 loop: CASSLRLQETQYF. In nucleotides, the CDR3 is TGCGCCAGCAGCTTGCGGCTCCAAGAGACCCAGTACTTC.

The gene calls are TRBV28 and TRBJ1-1; D is uncertain. V was clipped by 2 bases and J by 1 base, with 5 bases between them. Germline V lookup: CDR1 MDHEN, CDR2 SYDVKM. The CDR3 is made up of 13 amino acids. The CDR3 nucleotides read TGTGCCAGCAGTTTAGTCCGGAACACTGAAGCTTTCTTT. This sequence encodes CASSLVRNTEAFF. The complete variable domain, with remaining parts taken from reference TRBV28 and TRBJ1-1, reads DVKVTQSSRYLVKRTGEKVFLECVQDMDHENMFWYRQDPGLGLRLIYFSYDVKMKEKGDIPEGYSVSREKKERFSLILESASTNQTSMYLCASSLVRNTEAFFGQGTRLTVV.

In DNA form, the CDR3 reads TGTGCCAGCAGCCAGGAACTAGCGGCCCATGAGCAGTTCTTC. Protein sequence: CASSQELAAHEQFF. This chain connects TRBV3-1 (or the pseudogene TRBV3-2) to TRBJ2-1, with 8 bases matching TRBD2. The length of the CDR3 is 14 residues. CDR1 is LGHDT and CDR2 is YNNKEL in the germline V gene (reference sequence). V gave up 3 bases and J gave up 8 bases; unmatched junction bases: 6.

CDR3 sequence reads: CASSMQLAGGYEQYF. Here the CDR3 DNA reads TGTGCCAGTAGTATGCAGTTAGCGGGAGGGTACGAGCAGTACTTC. This chain uses TRBV19 with TRBJ2-7; 11 nucleotides agree with TRBD2. With 3 bases clipped from V and 4 bases from J, the junction kept 5 bases outside the gene matches. CDR1 is LNHDA and CDR2 is SQIVND in the germline V gene (reference sequence). The CDR3 length is 15 residues.

The V and J genes are TRBV18 and TRBJ1-1, with D tentatively TRBD1 (6 bases). Germline CDR1 and CDR2: KGHSH and LQKENI. The CDR3 loop spans 16 amino acids. Deletions cut 1 base from V and 1 base from J, with 13 bases between. CDR3 sequence: CASSPLQGQTNTEAFF. The CDR3 bases are TGTGCCAGCTCACCACTTCAGGGGCAGACGAACACTGAAGCTTTCTTT.

This clone was recorded a few times. The genes are TRBV5-5 and TRBJ1-1, with 7 positions matching TRBD1. V dropped 3 bases and J dropped 3; count of bases not matched to a gene: 14. CDR1 is SGHKS, CDR2 YYEKEE, per germline (reference sequence). This CDR3 has 17 residues. CDR3 in DNA: TGTGCCAGCAGCTCCTTCCGGGACAGCCTCGGGGACACTGAAGCTTTCTTT. Its protein product is CASSSFRDSLGDTEAFF.

The rearrangement uses TRBV7-2 and TRBJ2-3; 11 bases map to TRBD2. After removal of 3 bases from V and 5 bases from J, the junction contained 4 bases not matched to a gene. The CDR3 is 15 amino acids. Germline loops: CDR1 SGHTA, CDR2 FQGNSA. The CDR3 here is CASSLTSGTQDTQYF. The DNA of the CDR3 is TGTGCCAGCAGCTTGACTAGCGGGACTCAAGATACGCAGTATTTT.